What follows is one T cell receptor (beta chain) and its context. This specimen comes from a study of CD8 T cells in Susac syndrome. The CDR3 is 13 residues long. V was pared by 4 bases and J by 8 bases, with 14 bases between. CDR1 MGHDK and CDR2 SYGVNS come from the germline V gene. RNA was extracted with the RNeasy kit, and a quantity of about 0.45 to 1 ug was reverse transcribed using random hexamers. TCRdb reanalysed the immunoSEQ multiplex PCR reads using MiXCR and keeps one entry per CDR3 protein. This table holds 100,000 to 150,000 distinct CDR3 sequences, approximately 94% found once. The chain employs TRBV25-1 and TRBJ1-1; no definite D call. Sequencing was done on a sample of CD4+ T cells from PBMCs. This receptor was identified in a human donor in good health. CDR3 amino acids: CASSAPVTFEAFF. CDR3 nucleotides: TGTGCCAGCAGTGCCCCGGTGACATTCGAAGCTTTCTTT.